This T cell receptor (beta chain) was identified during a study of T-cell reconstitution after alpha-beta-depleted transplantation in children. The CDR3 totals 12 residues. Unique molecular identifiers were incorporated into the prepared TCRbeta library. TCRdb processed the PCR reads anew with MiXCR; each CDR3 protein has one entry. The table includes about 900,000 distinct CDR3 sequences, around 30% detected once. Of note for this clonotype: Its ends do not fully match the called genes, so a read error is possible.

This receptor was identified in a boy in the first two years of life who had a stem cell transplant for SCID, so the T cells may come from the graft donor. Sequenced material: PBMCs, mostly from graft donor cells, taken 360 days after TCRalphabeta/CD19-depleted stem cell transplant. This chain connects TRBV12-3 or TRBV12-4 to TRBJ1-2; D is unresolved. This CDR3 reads CASSPPRLAGAF. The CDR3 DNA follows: TGTGCCAGCAGTCCCCCACGTTTGGCCGGGGCCTTC.